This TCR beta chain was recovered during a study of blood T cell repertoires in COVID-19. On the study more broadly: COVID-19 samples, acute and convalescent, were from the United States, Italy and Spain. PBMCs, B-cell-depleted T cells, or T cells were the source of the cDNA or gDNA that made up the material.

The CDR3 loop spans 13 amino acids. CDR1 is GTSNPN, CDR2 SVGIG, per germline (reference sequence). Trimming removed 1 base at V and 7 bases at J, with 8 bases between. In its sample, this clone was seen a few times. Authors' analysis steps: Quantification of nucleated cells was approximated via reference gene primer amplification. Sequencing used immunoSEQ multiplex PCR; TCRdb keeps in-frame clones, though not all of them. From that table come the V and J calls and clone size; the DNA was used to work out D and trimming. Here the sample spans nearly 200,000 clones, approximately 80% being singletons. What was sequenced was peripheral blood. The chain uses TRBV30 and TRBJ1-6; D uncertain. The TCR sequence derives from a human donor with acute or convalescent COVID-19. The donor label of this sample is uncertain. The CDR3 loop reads CAWSARGNSPLHF. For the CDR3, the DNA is TGTGCCTGGAGTGCCAGAGGGAATTCACCCCTCCACTTT.